This paragraph covers one T cell receptor beta chain sequence. This sample is part of a study of blood T cell repertoires in COVID-19. After removal of 7 bases from V and 8 bases from J, the junction contained 12 bases not matched to a gene. The V gene's germline CDR1 is LNHDA and CDR2 SQIVND (reference sequence). CDR3 length: 15 amino acids. Data came from immunoSEQ multiplex PCR; TCRdb stores just in-frame clones and leaves some out. The data contain tens of thousands of clones, over 80% of them singletons. This TCR was recovered from a woman in her sixties or seventies with acute or convalescent COVID-19. The sample taken for sequencing was peripheral blood. The rearrangement joins TRBV19 to TRBJ1-2; 11 bases align to TRBD1. CDR3 in amino acids: CASTTNGQGARGYTF. CDR3 sequence (DNA): TGTGCCAGTACCACAAACGGACAGGGGGCGCGGGGCTACACCTTC.